A selection of T cell receptor beta chains follows, all from one sample in a study of blood T cells in healthy people across ages. TCRdb called the 5' RACE reads again in MiXCR, with one record for every CDR3 protein. The sample carries 540,000 or so distinct CDR3 sequences, less than 60% recorded once. Sequenced input: blood. The receptors come from a man at least 80 years old in good health. Each CDR3 is given with its conserved first and last residue. A D gene is named only where the DNA matches it firmly. Clone size is given for some rows only: seen once, a few or many times, or a class if the clone is expanded.

CDR3aa: CASSSASSGANVLTF
CDR3nt: TGTGCCAGCAGCTCTGCGAGCTCTGGGGCCAACGTCCTGACTTTC
j_gene: TRBJ2-6
abundance: NA
v_gene: TRBV7-3
d_gene: NA

CDR3aa: CASSTGWDEQFF
CDR3nt: TGTGCCAGCAGCACAGGGTGGGATGAGCAGTTCTTC
j_gene: TRBJ2-1
abundance: NA
v_gene: TRBV9
d_gene: NA

CDR3aa: CASSEAGWTKNIQYF
CDR3nt: TGTGCCAGCAGTGAAGCAGGGTGGACCAAAAACATTCAGTACTTC
j_gene: TRBJ2-4
abundance: NA
v_gene: TRBV2
d_gene: NA

CDR3aa: CAPAGLPSEEQYF
CDR3nt: TGTGCCCCCGCGGGACTACCCTCTGAGGAGCAGTACTTC
j_gene: TRBJ2-7
abundance: few
v_gene: TRBV7-9
d_gene: TRBD2

CDR3aa: CASSQAGGLDEQYF
CDR3nt: TGTGCCAGCAGCCAAGCGGGGGGGCTGGACGAGCAGTACTTC
j_gene: TRBJ2-7
abundance: NA
v_gene: TRBV3-1
d_gene: TRBD2

CDR3aa: CASSGQGVNSPLHF
CDR3nt: TGTGCCAGCAGTGGACAGGGGGTGAATTCACCCCTCCACTTT
j_gene: TRBJ1-6
abundance: NA
v_gene: TRBV2
d_gene: TRBD1

CDR3aa: CASSVTAGGLYNEQFF
CDR3nt: TGTGCCAGCAGTGTTACGGCGGGAGGACTTTACAATGAGCAGTTCTTC
j_gene: TRBJ2-1
abundance: NA
v_gene: TRBV12-3/TRBV12-4
d_gene: TRBD2

CDR3aa: CASSPNPVQETQYF
CDR3nt: TGTGCCAGCAGCCCCAACCCCGTTCAAGAGACCCAGTACTTC
j_gene: TRBJ2-5
abundance: few
v_gene: TRBV9
d_gene: NA

CDR3aa: CASSPGAGDQHEQFF
CDR3nt: TGTGCCAGCTCACCAGGAGCGGGAGATCAGCATGAGCAGTTCTTC
j_gene: TRBJ2-1
abundance: NA
v_gene: TRBV18
d_gene: TRBD2

CDR3aa: CASSYPGADEKLFF
CDR3nt: TGTGCCAGCAGTTACCCGGGGGCGGATGAAAAACTGTTTTTT
j_gene: TRBJ1-4
abundance: few
v_gene: TRBV6-6
d_gene: NA

CDR3aa: CAITSADTQYF
CDR3nt: TGTGCCATTACCTCGGCAGATACGCAGTATTTT
j_gene: TRBJ2-3
abundance: NA
v_gene: TRBV10-3
d_gene: NA

CDR3aa: CASSLAGEDGKNIQYF
CDR3nt: TGCGCCAGCAGCTTGGCCGGCGAGGATGGCAAAAACATTCAGTACTTC
j_gene: TRBJ2-4
abundance: once
v_gene: TRBV5-1
d_gene: NA

CDR3aa: CAGSLEGGRREAFF
CDR3nt: TGTGCCGGCAGCTTAGAAGGGGGGCGGAGGGAAGCTTTCTTT
j_gene: TRBJ1-1
abundance: NA
v_gene: TRBV7-2
d_gene: NA

CDR3aa: CASSPVTQETQYF
CDR3nt: TGTGCCAGCTCACCGGTGACTCAAGAGACCCAGTACTTC
j_gene: TRBJ2-5
abundance: NA
v_gene: TRBV18
d_gene: NA

CDR3aa: CASSLLLRVGGQPQHF
CDR3nt: TGTGCCAGCAGCTTATTGCTCAGGGTTGGCGGTCAGCCCCAGCATTTT
j_gene: TRBJ1-5
abundance: NA
v_gene: TRBV7-3
d_gene: NA

CDR3aa: CAITSNYGPRDEAFF
CDR3nt: TGTGCCATCACCTCCAACTACGGTCCACGGGACGAAGCTTTCTTT
j_gene: TRBJ1-1
abundance: few
v_gene: TRBV10-3
d_gene: NA

CDR3aa: CASTTTGAYEQYF
CDR3nt: TGTGCCAGCACTACGACAGGAGCCTACGAGCAGTACTTC
j_gene: TRBJ2-7
abundance: NA
v_gene: TRBV25-1
d_gene: NA

CDR3aa: CASSYSGLSAGANVLTF
CDR3nt: TGTGCCAGCAGTTACTCCGGACTATCAGCGGGGGCCAACGTCCTGACTTTC
j_gene: TRBJ2-6
abundance: many
v_gene: TRBV6-5
d_gene: NA

CDR3aa: CASSEARLQGTDTQYF
CDR3nt: TGTGCCAGCAGTGAAGCGCGGCTCCAGGGCACAGATACGCAGTATTTT
j_gene: TRBJ2-3
abundance: few
v_gene: TRBV2
d_gene: NA

CDR3aa: CASSLVGAPNTEAFF
CDR3nt: TGTGCCAGCAGCTTAGTAGGGGCCCCGAACACTGAAGCTTTCTTT
j_gene: TRBJ1-1
abundance: NA
v_gene: TRBV7-2
d_gene: NA

CDR3aa: CASKSNNSPLHF
CDR3nt: TGTGCCAGCAAGAGTAATAATTCACCCCTCCACTTT
j_gene: TRBJ1-6
abundance: NA
v_gene: TRBV6-6
d_gene: NA

CDR3aa: CASSLAGGAEAFF
CDR3nt: TGTGCCAGCAGCTTAGCTGGGGGGGCTGAAGCTTTCTTT
j_gene: TRBJ1-1
abundance: NA
v_gene: TRBV7-9
d_gene: NA